What follows are 25 T cell receptor beta chains derived from one specimen sequenced in a study of T cell clonality in common variable immunodeficiency. Libraries were prepared by immunoSEQ multiplex PCR; TCRdb keeps only in-frame clonotypes and omits some of them. This repertoire holds around 34,000 clones, and none appear only once. Sequencing used peripheral blood mononuclear cells. All receptors derive from a person aged 18 to 69 in good health.

This clone was recorded many times. The junction does not match germline at one end; this may be a read error. The DNA ends 3 residues before the CDR3 does, and the rest of the CDR3 is filled in from the germline J gene. The chain is built from TRBV20-1 and TRBJ2-5; 11 nucleotides agree with TRBD2. The CDR3 has 15 amino acids. Germline loops: CDR1 DFQATT, CDR2 SNEGSKA (reference sequence). Here the CDR3 reads CSARLAGGHQGTQYF. Partial CDR3 DNA: TGCAGTGCTAGACTAGCGGGAGGCCACCAAGGGACC.

Notes on this clone: The read halts 3 residues ahead of the CDR3 end, with the missing end drawn from the germline J gene. The J gene is TRBJ2-3, the V gene TRBV20-1; 11 bases are shared with TRBD2. Looked up from germline, CDR1 is DFQATT and CDR2 is SNEGSKA (reference sequence). This CDR3 comprises 16 residues. The CDR3 here is CSARALAGGLGETQYF. The DNA read from the CDR3 is TGCAGTGCTAGGGCCCTAGCGGGAGGTCTAGGCGAGACG.

As concerns this clone: The DNA ends 3 residues before the CDR3 does, and the rest of the CDR3 is filled in from the germline J gene. V and J are TRBV2 and TRBJ1-6; possibly TRBD1 for D (5 bases). CDR1 is SNHLY, CDR2 FYNNEI, per germline. This CDR3 has 18 residues. The ends were cut back, 1 base at V and 2 bases at J, with 15 bases in the middle. The sequenced CDR3 bases are TGTGCCAGCAGTGAAGTTGGGGGGAGGTTCGCCTATAATTCACCC. Protein product: CASSEVGGRFAYNSP. In full, the CDR3 is CASSEVGGRFAYNSPLHF.

This clone was found a few times. The sequence runs out 3 residues before the end of the CDR3; the remainder is reconstructed from the germline J gene. The rearrangement links TRBV7-2 to TRBJ2-3; D might be TRBD1 (6 bases). Deletions cut 5 bases from V and 1 base from J, with 10 bases between. The CDR3 has 14 residues. The germline V gene encodes CDR1 SGHTA and CDR2 FQGNSA. CDR3 region: CASSTRQGTDTQYF. Incomplete CDR3 DNA: TGTGCCAGCAGCACCAGACAGGGCACAGATACG.

This clone appeared many times. The read terminates 3 residues before the CDR3 end, so the remaining end is supplied by the germline J gene. The J gene is TRBJ2-1, the V gene TRBV6-4, with D perhaps matching TRBD2 (6 bases). V was cut by 0 bases and J by 1 base, with 7 bases left in between. The CDR3 runs to 15 residues. Germline assignment: CDR1 MRHNA and CDR2 SNTAGT. This CDR3 reads CASSDSAGSYNEQFF. The sequenced part of the CDR3 DNA is TGTGCCAGCAGTGACTCGGCGGGATCCTACAATGAG.

By share, this clone ranks as medium-sized (0.01 to 0.1%). The read halts 3 residues ahead of the CDR3 end, with the missing end drawn from the germline J gene. The chain employs TRBV28 and TRBJ2-5, with 11 bases identical to TRBD2. Trimming took 2 bases from V and 1 from J; bases not matched to a gene: 12. The V gene's germline CDR1 is MDHEN and CDR2 SYDVKM. The CDR3 is made up of 19 amino acids. The CDR3 protein is CASSLQASGRSMGQETQYF. The part of the CDR3 DNA that was read is TGTGCCAGCAGTTTACAGGCTAGCGGGAGGTCGATGGGCCAAGAGACC.

The table lists this clone with many counts. The read is 3 residues too short to cover the CDR3 end, so that end is filled in from the germline J gene. The chain is built from TRBV30 and TRBJ1-5; 8 positions match TRBD1. The CDR3 consists of 13 residues. The V gene end was trimmed by 5 bases and the J gene end by 5 bases; junction bases not matched to a gene: 5. Germline assignment: CDR1 GTSNPN and CDR2 SVGIG (reference sequence). The DNA read from the CDR3 is TGTGCCTGGGCCTTGGACAGGGATCAGCCC. It codes for CAWALDRDQP. The CDR3 in its entirety is CAWALDRDQPQHF.

This clone was seen at least ten times. Coverage ceases 3 residues before the CDR3 finishes, and the germline J gene fills in the end. The V gene is TRBV5-1, the J gene TRBJ1-1; weak D call: TRBD1 (6 bases). The ends were cut back, 0 bases at V and 0 bases at J, with 18 bases in the middle. The CDR3 has 18 amino acids. Germline V lookup: CDR1 SGHRS, CDR2 YFSETQ. The CDR3: CASSLGTAILPMNTEAFF. Incomplete CDR3 DNA: TGCGCCAGCAGCTTGGGGACAGCGATTCTTCCAATGAACACTGAA.

This clone was recorded many times. The CDR3 end lies 3 residues beyond the end of the read and is filled in from the germline J gene. V usage is TRBV4-1 and J usage is TRBJ1-5; D call uncertain. V was trimmed by 2 bases and J by 4 bases, leaving 6 bases between them. The length of the CDR3 is 13 residues. Germline V lookup: CDR1 MGHRA, CDR2 YSYEKL. The CDR3 region is CASSQNSNQPQHF. Partial CDR3 DNA: TGCGCCAGCAGCCAAAACAGTAATCAGCCC.

This clone was counted at least ten times. With the read ending 3 residues before the CDR3 end, the germline J gene is used to fill in that end. V and J are TRBV4-1 and TRBJ2-3, with 11 bases identical to TRBD1. The length of the CDR3 is 16 residues. The junction had 5 bases not matched to a gene; V was cut back by 4 bases and J by 2 bases. Germline CDR1 MGHRA, CDR2 YSYEKL. The CDR3 bases that were read are TGCGCCAGCAGCCTCGGACAGGGGGCTTACACAGATACG. Translation: CASSLGQGAYTDT. The whole CDR3 is CASSLGQGAYTDTQYF.

This clone has only a few counts. The part of the CDR3 DNA that was read is TGTGCCAGCAGCTTGGGGACAGACAACCAAGAGACC. It is translated as CASSLGTDNQET. From start to end, the CDR3 is CASSLGTDNQETQYF. The chain is built from TRBV7-9 and TRBJ2-5; 7 bases line up with TRBD1. Sequencing ends 3 residues short of the CDR3 end; the germline J gene provides the rest. The J segment lost 0 bases and the V segment lost 3 bases, leaving 4 bases of the junction unmatched. The CDR3 sequence is 15 residues long. Germline V gene lookup returns CDR1 SEHNR and CDR2 FQNEAQ (reference sequence).

This clone was observed many times. The read ends 3 residues before the CDR3 terminus; that terminus is restored from the germline J gene. This chain links TRBV2 with TRBJ2-5; possibly TRBD2 for D (5 bases). Trimming removed 4 bases at V and 5 bases at J, with 17 bases between. Germline CDR1 and CDR2: SNHLY and FYNNEI. The CDR3 covers 15 residues. The CDR3 sequence: CASSGGPSAAETQYF. The part of the CDR3 DNA that was read is TGTGCCAGCAGTGGAGGGCCCTCAGCCGCTGAGACC.

At least ten counts were recorded for this clone. The read ends 3 residues early relative to the CDR3; the germline J gene fills the gap. The chain carries TRBV28 and TRBJ2-7; 11 nucleotides align to TRBD1. Trimming cost V 6 bases and J 4 bases; bases outside gene matches: 5. CDR1 and CDR2 (germline): MDHEN, SYDVKM. This CDR3 comprises 14 residues. The CDR3 region is CASSPGTGGYEQYF. The DNA read from the CDR3 is TGTGCCAGCAGCCCCGGGACAGGGGGATACGAG.

This clone came up many times. Coverage ceases 3 residues before the CDR3 finishes, and the germline J gene fills in the end. The chain uses TRBV7-8 and TRBJ1-2; D gene unclear. CDR3 length equals 13 residues. Germline lookup yields CDR1 SGHVS and CDR2 FQNEAQ. Incomplete CDR3 DNA: TGTGCCAGCAGCTTAGCGTTCGGGTTGGGC. Protein: CASSLAFGLG. The CDR3 as a whole reads CASSLAFGLGYTF.

This clone was detected many times. Read data end 3 residues before the CDR3 end; the end is taken from the germline J gene. V and J are TRBV29-1 and TRBJ1-2; D is possibly TRBD1 (5 bases). Germline CDR1 is SQVTM and CDR2 is ANQGSEA. Trimming took 4 bases from V and 4 from J, leaving 13 bases between them. The CDR3 spans 13 residues. The DNA read from the CDR3 is TGCAGCGTTGTTTTGGGGGGACGCTATGGC. Translation gives CSVVLGGRYG. The whole CDR3 protein is CSVVLGGRYGYTF.

This clone showed up many times. The read gets to within 3 residues of the CDR3 end, and the germline J gene fills in the rest. V is TRBV19 and J is TRBJ2-1, with TRBD1 matching 8 bases. Germline assignment: CDR1 LNHDA and CDR2 SQIVND (reference sequence). The CDR3 loop spans 16 amino acids. V trimming: 5 bases; J trimming: 7 bases; junction bases outside the gene matches: 13. CDR3 bases read: TGTGCCAGTAGTCAAGACAGGGGAAGTACGGGGAATGAG. Its translation: CASSQDRGSTGNE. The CDR3, in full, reads CASSQDRGSTGNEQFF.

This clone has at least ten counts. CDR3 sequence: CASSQTRFGTGELFF. The sequenced CDR3 bases are TGTGCCAGCAGCCAGACACGGTTTGGGACCGGGGAG. This rearrangement joins TRBV7-9 to TRBJ2-2; D gene ambiguous. The read terminates 3 residues ahead of where the CDR3 ends, so the germline J gene completes it. Germline V gives CDR1 SEHNR, CDR2 FQNEAQ (reference sequence). CDR3 length: 15 residues. V was trimmed by 5 bases and J by 5 bases, leaving 15 bases between them.

This clone was seen a handful of times. The read stops 3 residues short of the end of the CDR3; the missing end is completed from the germline J gene. V is TRBV11-2 and J is TRBJ2-3, with 8 bases that match TRBD2. The V gene's germline CDR1 is SGHAT and CDR2 FQNNGV. Unmatched junction bases numbered 6, after V lost 5 bases and J lost 2 bases. The CDR3 has 15 residues. CDR3 region: CASSGRGGSTDTQYF. The DNA read from the CDR3 is TGTGCCAGCAGCGGCCGGGGGGGATCCACAGATACG.

The table lists this clone with many counts. The read ends 3 residues before the CDR3 terminus; that terminus is restored from the germline J gene. The chain combines TRBV20-1 with TRBJ2-3, with 9 bases fitting TRBD2. CDR3 length: 15 amino acids. The germline V gene has CDR1 DFQATT and CDR2 SNEGSKA (reference sequence). Trimming removed 1 base from V and 7 bases from J; junction bases left unmatched: 9. The CDR3 is CSARGSGSNPNTQYF. The covered CDR3 bases are TGCAGTGCTAGAGGTAGCGGGAGCAATCCAAATACG.

This clone was seen ten or more times. The CDR3 extends 3 residues past the end of the read, so its final part is completed from the germline J gene. The chain combines TRBV20-1 with TRBJ2-1; 7 bases align to TRBD1. The CDR3 loop spans 15 amino acids. The germline V gene encodes CDR1 DFQATT and CDR2 SNEGSKA (reference sequence). Trimming cost V 6 bases and J 3 bases; bases outside gene matches: 11. CDR3 protein: CSAHQPGTVYNEQFF. Partial CDR3 DNA: TGCAGTGCCCACCAACCAGGGACAGTCTACAATGAG.

Note on this clone: The read gets to within 3 residues of the CDR3 end, and the germline J gene fills in the rest. The chain employs TRBV20-1 and TRBJ1-1, with D perhaps matching TRBD1 (6 bases). Germline V lookup: CDR1 DFQATT, CDR2 SNEGSKA (reference sequence). The CDR3 length is 14 residues. Trimming pared 6 bases from V and 1 base from J, leaving 15 bases between. The CDR3 DNA, read in part, is TGCAGTGCCGTACCGGGACATAGGAACACTGAA. Translating gives CSAVPGHRNTE. The whole CDR3 sequence is CSAVPGHRNTEAFF.

The table lists this clone with many counts. The CDR3 goes on 3 residues after the read ends, and that part is filled in from the germline J gene. The rearrangement joins TRBV10-1 to TRBJ2-4; 7 positions agree with TRBD1. V shed 0 bases, J shed 1 base, and the junction held 6 bases outside the gene matches. Germline V gene data show CDR1 as WNHNN and CDR2 as SYGVQD (reference sequence). CDR3 length equals 17 residues. Partial CDR3 DNA: TGCGCCAGCAGTGAGTCGGGGACAGTGGGGGCCAAAAACATT. It encodes CASSESGTVGAKNI. The CDR3 in full is CASSESGTVGAKNIQYF.

Notes on this clone: The read falls 3 residues short of the CDR3 end, and the missing part is taken from the germline J gene. The rearrangement uses TRBV7-8 and TRBJ1-1, with 8 bases lining up with TRBD1. The CDR3 spans 13 residues. CDR1 and CDR2 (germline): SGHVS, FQNEAQ. The part of the CDR3 DNA that was read is TGTGCCAGCAGCAACCGGACAGGGAGGGAA. Translated, it gives CASSNRTGRE. The complete CDR3 sequence is CASSNRTGREAFF.

Ten or more counts support this clone. CDR3: CASSIGTGRNEQFF. The DNA read from the CDR3 is TGTGCCAGTAGTATAGGTACAGGGAGGAATGAG. This chain joins TRBV19 and TRBJ2-1; perhaps D is TRBD1 or TRBD2 (6 bases each). With the read ending 3 residues before the CDR3 end, the germline J gene is used to fill in that end. This CDR3 comprises 14 residues. Trimming removed 1 base at V and 7 bases at J, with 11 bases between. The germline gives CDR1 LNHDA, CDR2 SQIVND (reference sequence).

In its sample, this clone was seen many times. From the germline J gene comes the end of the CDR3, since the read stops 3 residues before it. The V call is TRBV19, the J call TRBJ2-7; D remains unclear. CDR3 length: 12 amino acids. V dropped 6 bases and J dropped 2 bases, with 8 bases sitting between them. The V gene's germline CDR1 is LNHDA and CDR2 SQIVND (reference sequence). The covered CDR3 bases are TGTGCCAGTAGCCCGGGTCCCTACGAG. Protein: CASSPGPYE. The whole CDR3 is CASSPGPYEQYF.